In its sample, the clone carrying this T cell receptor (beta chain) was seen many times. What it binds is not known. The data stem from a study of regulatory T cells in long-lasting Graves disease. Study-wide findings and caveats: TCR diversity was lower in persistent Graves' patients (versus newly diagnosed ones). Persistent disease favored TRBV28, TRBJ1-2 and TRBJ2-5.

Time point noted: persistent/refractory GD, antithyroid drugs over 5 years with positive TRAb. RNA from PBMCs was the source of the TCR library. Combining iRepertoire HTBI primers with Arm-PCR of CDR3 regions, the authors built TCR beta libraries. TCRdb reanalysed the multiplex PCR reads using MiXCR and keeps one entry per CDR3 protein. The profile shows about 460,000 distinct CDR3 sequences, roughly 23% of them singletons. Germline CDR1 is ENHRY and CDR2 is SYGVKD. Trimming pared 0 bases from V and 2 bases from J, leaving 11 bases between. CDR3 length: 15 residues. The material was peripheral blood mononuclear cells (PBMCs), obtained when the disease was refractory, from a patient treated with antithyroid drugs. This clonotype was obtained from a female donor with Graves disease. The genes are TRBV10-3 and TRBJ2-7; D remains unclear. In DNA form, the CDR3 reads TGTGCCATCAGTGAGTCGACAACTCTTACCTACGAGCAGTACTTC. Translated, it gives CAISESTTLTYEQYF.